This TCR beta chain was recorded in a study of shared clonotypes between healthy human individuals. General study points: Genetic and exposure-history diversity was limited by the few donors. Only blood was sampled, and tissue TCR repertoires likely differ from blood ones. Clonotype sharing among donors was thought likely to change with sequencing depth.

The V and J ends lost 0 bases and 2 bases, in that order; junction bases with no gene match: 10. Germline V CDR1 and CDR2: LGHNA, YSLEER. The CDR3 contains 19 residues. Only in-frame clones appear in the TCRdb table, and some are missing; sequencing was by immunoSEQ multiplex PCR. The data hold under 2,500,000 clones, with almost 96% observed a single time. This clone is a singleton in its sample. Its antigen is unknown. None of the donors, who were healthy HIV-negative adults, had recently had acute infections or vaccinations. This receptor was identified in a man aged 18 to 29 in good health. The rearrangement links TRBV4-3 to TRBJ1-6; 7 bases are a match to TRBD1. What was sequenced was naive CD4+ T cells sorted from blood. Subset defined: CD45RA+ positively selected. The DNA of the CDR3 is TGCGCCAGCAGCCAAGATCCCGGACAGGAGGCAACCTATAATTCACCCCTCCACTTT. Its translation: CASSQDPGQEATYNSPLHF.